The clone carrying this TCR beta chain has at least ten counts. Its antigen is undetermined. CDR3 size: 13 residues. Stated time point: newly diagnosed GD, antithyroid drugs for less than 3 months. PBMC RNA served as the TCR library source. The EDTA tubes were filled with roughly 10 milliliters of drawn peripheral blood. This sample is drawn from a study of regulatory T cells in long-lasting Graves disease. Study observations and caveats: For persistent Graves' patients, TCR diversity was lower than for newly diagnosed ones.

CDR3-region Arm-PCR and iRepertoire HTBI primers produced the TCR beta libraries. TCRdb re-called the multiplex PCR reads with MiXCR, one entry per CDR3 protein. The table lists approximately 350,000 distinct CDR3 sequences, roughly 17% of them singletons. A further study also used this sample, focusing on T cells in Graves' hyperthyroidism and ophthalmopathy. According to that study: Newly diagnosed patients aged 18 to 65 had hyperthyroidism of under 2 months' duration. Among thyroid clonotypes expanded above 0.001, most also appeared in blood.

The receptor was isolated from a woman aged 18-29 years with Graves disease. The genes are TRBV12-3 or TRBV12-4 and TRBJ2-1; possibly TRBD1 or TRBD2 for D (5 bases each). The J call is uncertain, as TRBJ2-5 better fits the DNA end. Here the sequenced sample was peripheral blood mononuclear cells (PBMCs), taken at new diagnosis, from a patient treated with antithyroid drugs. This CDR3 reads CASKLYGTETQYF. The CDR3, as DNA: TGTGCCAGCAAGCTGTACGGGACGGAGACCCAGTACTTC.